This T cell receptor (beta chain) was profiled in a study of T cells in localized non-small cell lung cancer. General observations from the study: Median around 60 top-100 tumor clones were shared with paired adjacent lung. Longer overall survival was linked to higher blood T cell density. Heterogeneity within the tumor remains possible, as just one region underwent sequencing. Of the tissues analyzed, uninvolved adjacent lung showed maximal T cell clonality, greater than tumor.

Sequencing was performed with immunoSEQ multiplex PCR; in TCRdb, only in-frame clones are kept and a portion is missing. The repertoire holds 45,000 to 55,000 clones, with about nine tenths as singletons. V lost 11 bases, J lost 5 bases, and 30 bases lay in between. From germline, CDR1 is SEHNR and CDR2 FQNEAQ (reference sequence). The CDR3 extends over 17 amino acids. This clone has just one count. Its antigen is currently unknown. The rearrangement joins TRBV7-9 to TRBJ2-5; possible D gene TRBD1, 5 bases. The source is a male donor at least 60 years old with stage III squamous cell lung carcinoma. The sequencing used peripheral blood, collected before any cancer treatment. As DNA, the CDR3 is TGTGCCGTCGCGACCTCGACAGCCTCCAGGGTGGGGGAGACCCAGTACTTC. Protein: CAVATSTASRVGETQYF.